This TCR beta chain was sequenced during a study of memory CD4+ T cells and cytomegalovirus serostatus. This clone has only one observation. As yet, its antigen is unknown. Per the original methods: Out-of-frame sequences were removed, leaving around 2,000,000 distinct TCRbeta sequences. TCRdb's copy holds only in-frame clones and misses some; the assay was immunoSEQ multiplex PCR. That table gives V, J and clone size, and the DNA gave D and trimming. The sample has some 50,000 clones, approximately 74% seen once. Study-wide findings and caveats: About two fifths of the roughly 150 known CMV-associated TCRbeta sequences appeared in CD4+ memory. CMV serostatus prediction reached median AUC roughly 0.95, or 0.91 with US-trained model.

Single viable CD3+CD4+CD8-CD45RO+ cells were sorted as the memory CD4+ T cells. After thawing, CD4+ T cells were positively selected. CDR3 length: 15 amino acids. Trimming took 5 bases from V and 1 from J, leaving 11 bases between them. CDR1 is LNHDA, CDR2 SQIVND, per germline (reference sequence). Sequenced input: memory CD4+ T cells from blood. The TCR originated in an adult in good health and CMV-seropositive. The chain combines TRBV19 with TRBJ2-2; D is perhaps TRBD1 (5 bases). The CDR3 sequence: CASSPGSRNTGELFF. CDR3 DNA sequence: TGTGCCAGTAGTCCAGGGTCCCGGAACACCGGGGAGCTGTTTTTT. Based on the CDR3 plus reference TRBV19 and TRBJ2-2, the full variable domain is DGGITQSPKYLFRKEGQNVTLSCEQNLNHDAMYWYRQDPGQGLRLIYYSQIVNDFQKGDIAEGYSVSREKKESFPLTVTSAQKNPTAFYLCASSPGSRNTGELFFGEGSRLTVL.